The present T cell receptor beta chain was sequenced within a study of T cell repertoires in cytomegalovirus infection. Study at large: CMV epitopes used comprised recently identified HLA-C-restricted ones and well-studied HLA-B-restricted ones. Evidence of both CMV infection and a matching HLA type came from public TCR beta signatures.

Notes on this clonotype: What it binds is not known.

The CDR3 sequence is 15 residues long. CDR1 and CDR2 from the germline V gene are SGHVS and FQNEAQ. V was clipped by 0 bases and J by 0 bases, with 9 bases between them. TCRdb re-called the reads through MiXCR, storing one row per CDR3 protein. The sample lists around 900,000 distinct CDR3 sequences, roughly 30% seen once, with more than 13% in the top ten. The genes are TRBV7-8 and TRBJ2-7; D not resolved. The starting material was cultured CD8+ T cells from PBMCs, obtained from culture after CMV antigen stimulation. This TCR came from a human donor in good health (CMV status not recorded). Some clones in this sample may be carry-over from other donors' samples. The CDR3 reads CASSLAEPSSYEQYF. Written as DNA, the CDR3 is TGTGCCAGCAGCTTAGCAGAACCTAGCTCCTACGAGCAGTACTTC.